This T cell receptor beta chain was recovered during a study of T cell changes during pregnancy in multiple sclerosis. The assay was immunoSEQ multiplex PCR, and TCRdb's table has in-frame clones only and misses some. The data hold about 57,000 clones, with 92% observed a single time. V lost 6 bases to trimming and J lost 1 base; unmatched junction nucleotides: 5. Germline V gene sequence: CDR1 KGHSH, CDR2 LQKENI. The CDR3 runs 14 residues. The input for sequencing was CD4+ T cells from peripheral blood mononuclear cells, taken in the second trimester of pregnancy. The origin of this receptor is a female donor with multiple sclerosis, enrolled in a pregnancy study. V is TRBV18 and J is TRBJ1-1; 7 bases agree with TRBD1. The DNA for the CDR3 is TGTGCCAGCTCGTCCCAGGGGGAGAACACTGAAGCTTTCTTT. This translates into CASSSQGENTEAFF.